Described below is a single TCR beta chain sequence and its context. Authors' methods: Amplification of reference gene primers provided the estimated nucleated cell counts. The assay was immunoSEQ multiplex PCR, and TCRdb's table has in-frame clones only and misses some. The V and J calls and clone size come from that table; D and trimming were worked out from the DNA. The table records some 210,000 clones, around 84% of them present only once. The data originate from a study of blood T cell repertoires in COVID-19. Background on the study: Donors in the United States, Italy and Spain gave samples during acute or convalescent COVID-19. Sources were T cells, B-cell-depleted T cells, or PBMCs; the material itself was cDNA or gDNA.

The sequenced sample was peripheral blood. This TCR derives from a human donor in a cohort sampled during active COVID-19.

CDR3 coding DNA: TGTGCCAGCAGTCTAAGCGAGACTGAAGCTTTCTTT. This encodes CASSLSETEAFF. The rearrangement joins TRBV2 to TRBJ1-1; unclear D gene. Germline CDR1 SNHLY, CDR2 FYNNEI. The germline V and J ends were trimmed by 5 bases and 5 bases, with 9 bases remaining between them. CDR3 length: 12 residues.